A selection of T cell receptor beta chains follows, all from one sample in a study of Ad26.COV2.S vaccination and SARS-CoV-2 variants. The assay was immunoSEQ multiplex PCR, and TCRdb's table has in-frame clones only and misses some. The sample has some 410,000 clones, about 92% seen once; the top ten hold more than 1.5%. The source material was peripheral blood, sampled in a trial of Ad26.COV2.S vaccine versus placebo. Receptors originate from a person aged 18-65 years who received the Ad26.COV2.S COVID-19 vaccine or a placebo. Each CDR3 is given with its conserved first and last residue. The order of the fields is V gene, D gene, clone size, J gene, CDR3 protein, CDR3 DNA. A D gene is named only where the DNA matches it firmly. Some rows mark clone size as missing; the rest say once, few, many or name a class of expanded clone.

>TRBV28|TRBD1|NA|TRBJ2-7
CASTLQDRRYHEQYF
TGTGCCAGCACCTTACAGGACAGGCGATATCACGAGCAGTACTTC
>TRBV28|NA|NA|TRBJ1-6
CASSLTQGSNSPLHF
TGTGCCAGCAGTTTAACACAGGGAAGTAATTCACCCCTCCACTTT
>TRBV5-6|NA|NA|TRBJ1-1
CASSFGMGTEAFF
TGTGCCAGCAGCTTCGGGATGGGCACTGAAGCTTTCTTT
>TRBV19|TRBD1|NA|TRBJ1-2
CASSLLRDRDGYTF
TGTGCCAGTAGTCTCCTCCGGGACAGGGATGGCTACACCTTC
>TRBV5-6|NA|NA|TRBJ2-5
CASSPSRATVGHF
TGTGCCAGCAGCCCGTCAAGGGCGACAGTGGGTCACTTC
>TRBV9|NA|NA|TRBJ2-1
CATSIRGDSYNEQFF
TGTGCCACATCAATACGAGGGGACTCCTACAATGAGCAGTTCTTC
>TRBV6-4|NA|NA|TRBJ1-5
CASSNGTHSNQPQHF
TGTGCCAGCAGTAACGGGACACATAGCAATCAGCCCCAGCATTTT
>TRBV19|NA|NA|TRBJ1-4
CASSTRTYSNEKLFF
TGTGCCAGTAGTACCCGGACCTACTCTAATGAAAAACTGTTTTTT
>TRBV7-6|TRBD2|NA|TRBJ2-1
CASSLEPGSGGGTEQFF
TGTGCCAGCAGCTTAGAACCAGGGTCGGGGGGAGGTACTGAGCAGTTCTTC
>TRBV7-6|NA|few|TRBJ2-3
CASSKAGQVTDTQYF
TGTGCCAGCAGCAAGGCGGGGCAAGTTACAGATACGCAGTATTTT
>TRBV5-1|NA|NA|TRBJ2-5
CASSLAQLWETQYF
TGCGCCAGCAGCTTGGCCCAGTTATGGGAGACCCAGTACTTC
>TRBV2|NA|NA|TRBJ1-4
CASTNSAREKLFF
TGTGCCAGCACGAACAGCGCGCGTGAAAAACTGTTTTTT
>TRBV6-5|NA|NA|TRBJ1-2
CASGAKRAYGYTF
TGTGCCAGTGGGGCCAAAAGAGCCTATGGCTACACCTTC
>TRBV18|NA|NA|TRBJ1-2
CASSPGGQGGYTF
TGTGCCAGCTCACCCGGAGGGCAGGGTGGCTACACCTTC
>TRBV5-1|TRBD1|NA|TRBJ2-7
CASSTGQVSYEQYF
TGCGCCAGCAGCACGGGACAGGTCTCCTACGAGCAGTACTTC
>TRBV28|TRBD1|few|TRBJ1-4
CASSLSGQGKSREKLFF
TGTGCCAGCAGTTTATCAGGACAGGGTAAATCGCGGGAAAAACTGTTTTTT
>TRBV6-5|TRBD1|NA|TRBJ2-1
CASSQGVPREQFF
TGTGCCAGCAGTCAGGGGGTCCCAAGGGAGCAGTTCTTC
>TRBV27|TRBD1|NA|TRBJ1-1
CASSFFRGLATEAFF
TGTGCCAGCAGTTTTTTCAGGGGGCTTGCTACTGAAGCTTTCTTT
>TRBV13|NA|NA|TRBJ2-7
CASSSLFGGVAYEQYF
TGTGCCAGCAGCTCTCTCTTCGGGGGCGTCGCCTACGAGCAGTACTTC
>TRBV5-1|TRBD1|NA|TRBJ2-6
CASSPTRQGANGANVLTF
TGCGCCAGCAGCCCAACTCGGCAGGGGGCGAATGGGGCCAACGTCCTGACTTTC
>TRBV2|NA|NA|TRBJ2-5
CASSMNAWEVETQYF
TGTGCCAGCAGCATGAACGCCTGGGAAGTTGAGACCCAGTACTTC
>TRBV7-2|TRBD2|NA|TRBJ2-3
CASSRIAGGITDTQYF
TGTGCCAGCAGCAGGATAGCGGGGGGGATAACAGATACGCAGTATTTT